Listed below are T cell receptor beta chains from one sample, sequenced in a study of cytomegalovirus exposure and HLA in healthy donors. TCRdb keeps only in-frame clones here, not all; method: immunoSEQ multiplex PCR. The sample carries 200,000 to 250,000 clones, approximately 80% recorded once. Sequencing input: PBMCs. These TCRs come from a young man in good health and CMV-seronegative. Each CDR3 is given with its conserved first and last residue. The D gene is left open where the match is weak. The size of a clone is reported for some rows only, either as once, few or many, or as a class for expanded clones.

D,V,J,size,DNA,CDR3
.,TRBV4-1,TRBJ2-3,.,TGCGCCAGCAGTCGGAGTAATCCTAGCACAGATACGCAGTATTTT,CASSRSNPSTDTQYF
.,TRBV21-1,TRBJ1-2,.,TGTGCCACCATTGACGGTCACAGGGGTGGCTACACCTTC,CATIDGHRGGYTF
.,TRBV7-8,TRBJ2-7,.,TGTGCCAGCAGCTTAGGAGGTAGCACCTACGAGCAGTACTTC,CASSLGGSTYEQYF
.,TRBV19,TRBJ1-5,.,TGTGCCAGTAGTGAGACAGGTACTAGCAATCAGCCCCAGCATTTT,CASSETGTSNQPQHF
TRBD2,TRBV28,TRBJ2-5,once,TGTGCCAGCAGGCCTTCGGGACTAGCGGGGGAGGGGGGGACCCAGTACTTC,CASRPSGLAGEGGTQYF
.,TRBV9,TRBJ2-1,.,TGTGCCAGCAGCGTGCGACCCTCAAGAGGCGATGAGCAGTTCTTC,CASSVRPSRGDEQFF
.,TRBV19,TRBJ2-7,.,TGTGCCAGTAGTAGCGGGCCAAGGCAGTACTTC,CASSSGPRQYF
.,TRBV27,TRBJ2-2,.,TGTGCCAGCAGTTCCTACGGGGGTTGGGCCGGGGAGCTGTTTTTT,CASSSYGGWAGELFF
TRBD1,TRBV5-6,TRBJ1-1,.,TGTGCCAGCAGCCAGAACCAGGGGGCTCCTAAAGCTTTCTTT,CASSQNQGAPKAFF
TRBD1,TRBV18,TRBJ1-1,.,TGTGCCAGCTCACCGACAGGGGGGAGCGCGTCAAGTGAAGCTTTCTTT,CASSPTGGSASSEAFF
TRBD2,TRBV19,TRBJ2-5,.,TGTGCCAGTAGTCCACCTGACGGGGGGGAGACCCAGTACTTC,CASSPPDGGETQYF
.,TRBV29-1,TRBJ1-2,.,TGCAGCGTTGGGGGCCAGGGGCTGAACTATGGCTACACCTTC,CSVGGQGLNYGYTF
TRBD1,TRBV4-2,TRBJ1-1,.,TGTGCCAGCAGCCAAGGGGTTGGACAGGACCCTGCTGAAGCTTTCTTT,CASSQGVGQDPAEAFF
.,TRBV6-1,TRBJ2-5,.,TGTGCCAGCAGAGCCTTTTGGGAGACCCAGTACTTC,CASRAFWETQYF
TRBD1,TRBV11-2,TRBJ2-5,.,TGTGCCAGCAGCTTAGACAGGGGGTATTACGAGACCCAGTACTTC,CASSLDRGYYETQYF
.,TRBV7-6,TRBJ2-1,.,TGTGCCAGCAGCCCAACGGCTGGACAGCTTTCCTACAATGAGCAGTTCTTC,CASSPTAGQLSYNEQFF
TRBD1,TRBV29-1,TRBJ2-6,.,TGCAGCGTTGTCGGCAGGGGGTTAGGGCCCGCCTCTGGGGCCAGCGTCCTGACTTTC,CSVVGRGLGPASGASVLTF
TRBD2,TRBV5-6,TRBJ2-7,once,TGTGCCAGCAGCTTGGTGGGGGGGGTCTTCGGCGAGCAGTACTTC,CASSLVGGVFGEQYF
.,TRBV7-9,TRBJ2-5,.,TGTGCCAGCAGCCTTGTGGCGGCAGAAGAGACCCAGTACTTC,CASSLVAAEETQYF
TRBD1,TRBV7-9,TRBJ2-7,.,TGTGCTCTAAGTCGGGACAGGGACTACGAGCAGTACTTC,CALSRDRDYEQYF
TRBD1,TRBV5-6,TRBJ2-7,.,TGTGCCAGCAGCCCGGGACAGCCCAGAGACCCCTACGAGCAGTACTTC,CASSPGQPRDPYEQYF
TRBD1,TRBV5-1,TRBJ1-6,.,TGCGCCAGCAGCTTGGAAGGACAGGGTTTATCACCCCTCCACTTT,CASSLEGQGLSPLHF
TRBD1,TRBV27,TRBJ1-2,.,TGTGCCAGCAGTTCATGGGACAGCTTTAACTATGGCTACACCTTC,CASSSWDSFNYGYTF
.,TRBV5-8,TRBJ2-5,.,TGTGCCAGCAGCTCCACGGGGGTTGTCGGAGAGACCCAGTACTTC,CASSSTGVVGETQYF
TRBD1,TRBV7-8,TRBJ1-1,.,TGTGCCAGCAGCCTATCCGGGACAGGGGGAACTGAAGCTTTCTTT,CASSLSGTGGTEAFF
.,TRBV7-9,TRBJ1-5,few,TGTGCCAGCAGCTTAGCGGGGCAGACCAATCAGCCCCAGCATTTT,CASSLAGQTNQPQHF
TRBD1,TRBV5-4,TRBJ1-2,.,TGTGCCAGCAGCCCGACAGGGCTCGGCTACACCTTC,CASSPTGLGYTF
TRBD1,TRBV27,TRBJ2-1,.,TGTGCCAGCAGTTTCCAGGGGGCCCCTTACAATGAGCAGTTCTTC,CASSFQGAPYNEQFF
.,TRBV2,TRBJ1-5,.,TGTGCCAGCAGTGAACAAAACAGGGTCCCCTTTGCCCAGCATTTT,CASSEQNRVPFAQHF
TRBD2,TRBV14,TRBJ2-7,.,TGTGCCAGCAGCCGGTCTAGCGGGGCGTACGAGCAGTACTTC,CASSRSSGAYEQYF
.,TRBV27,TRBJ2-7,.,TGTGCCAGCAGTTTAGTCGGAAAACTGACAGGTAGCTCCTACGAGCAGTACTTC,CASSLVGKLTGSSYEQYF
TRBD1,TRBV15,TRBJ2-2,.,TGTGCCACCCATATCGACAGGGGGCTCACCGGGGAGCTGTTTTTT,CATHIDRGLTGELFF
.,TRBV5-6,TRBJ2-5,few,TGTGCCAGCAGCTTGGGGGGATTTCGGGGAGAGACCCAGTACTTC,CASSLGGFRGETQYF
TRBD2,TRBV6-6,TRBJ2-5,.,TGTGCCAGCTCTCTCGGGCGGGGGGGCCGGGAGACCCAGTACTTC,CASSLGRGGRETQYF
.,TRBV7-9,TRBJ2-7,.,TGTGCCAGCAGCTTAGCGTCAGGCTCCTTCTACGAGCAGTACTTC,CASSLASGSFYEQYF
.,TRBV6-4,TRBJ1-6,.,TGTGCCAGCAGTGGGGTGAAACAGGATTCACCCCTCCACTTT,CASSGVKQDSPLHF
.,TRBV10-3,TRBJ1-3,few,TGTGCCATCAGTAAAGACAGTTCTGGAAACACCATATATTTT,CAISKDSSGNTIYF
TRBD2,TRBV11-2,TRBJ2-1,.,TGTGCCAGCAGCTTACTCTCTAGCGGGGGGGTCCCTAGGGAGCAGTTCTTC,CASSLLSSGGVPREQFF
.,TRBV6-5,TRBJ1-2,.,TGTGCCAGCAGTTACTCAGGGGCAGGCCCGTGGTATGGCTACACCTTC,CASSYSGAGPWYGYTF
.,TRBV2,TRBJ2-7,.,TGTGCCAGCACCGAGGGTGGGCTAGCTGGCGAGCAGTACTTC,CASTEGGLAGEQYF
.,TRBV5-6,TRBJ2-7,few,TGTGCCAGCAGCTCAATGCCAGGGATCTCCTACGAGCAGTACTTC,CASSSMPGISYEQYF
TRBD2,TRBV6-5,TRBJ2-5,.,TGTGCCAGCAGTTACCCGACTAGCGGGGGACAAGAGACCCAGTACTTC,CASSYPTSGGQETQYF
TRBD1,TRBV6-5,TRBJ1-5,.,TGTGCCAGCAGTCGTGACAGGGATAATCAGCCCCAGCATTTT,CASSRDRDNQPQHF
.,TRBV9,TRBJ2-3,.,TGTGCCAGCAGCGTCTTTGAAACCCCCAGGGCGCAGTATTTT,CASSVFETPRAQYF
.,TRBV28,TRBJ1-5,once,TGTGCCAGCACGGACAATAGCAATCAGCCCCAGCATTTT,CASTDNSNQPQHF
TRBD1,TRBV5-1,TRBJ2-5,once,TGCGCCAGCAGCCCCTCGGACAGGATCGACCAAGAGACCCAGTACTTC,CASSPSDRIDQETQYF
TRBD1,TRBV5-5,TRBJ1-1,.,TGTGCCAGCAGCACAGGGGGAAGCACTGAAGCTTTCTTT,CASSTGGSTEAFF
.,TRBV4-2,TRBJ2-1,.,TGTGCCAGCAGCCACCTTCTCGCTAGTGGCGCGTACAATGAGCAGTTCTTC,CASSHLLASGAYNEQFF
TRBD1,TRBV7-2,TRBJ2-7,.,TGTGCCAGCAGCTTATCGACAGGGCCCCCCTACGAGCAGTACTTC,CASSLSTGPPYEQYF
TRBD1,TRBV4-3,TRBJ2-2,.,TGCGCCAGCAGCCAAGGGGACAGCCCCAACACCGGGGAGCTGTTTTTT,CASSQGDSPNTGELFF
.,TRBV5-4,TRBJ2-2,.,TGTGCCAGCAGCTTGCTGAACAGGGTCGGCACCGGGGAGCTGTTTTTT,CASSLLNRVGTGELFF
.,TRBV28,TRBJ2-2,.,TGTGCCAGCAGTGGCTTCCGGGGTACGGGGGAGCTGTTTTTT,CASSGFRGTGELFF
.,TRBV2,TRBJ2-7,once,TGTGCCAGGGGCTCCGAATCCTACGAGCAGTACTTC,CARGSESYEQYF
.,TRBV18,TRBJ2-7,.,TGTGCCAGCTCACCGGCAGAATCCTACGAGCAGTACTTC,CASSPAESYEQYF
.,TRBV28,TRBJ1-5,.,TGTGCCAGCAGTTCGGGGAGAAATAGCAATCAGCCCCAGCATTTT,CASSSGRNSNQPQHF
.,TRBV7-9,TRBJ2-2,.,TGTGCCAGCAGCTTTTTGAGGGCCGAGGCCGGGGAGCTGTTTTTT,CASSFLRAEAGELFF
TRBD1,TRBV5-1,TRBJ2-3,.,TGCGCCAGCAGCTTCTCAGGGGGCCGGACAGATACGCAGTATTTT,CASSFSGGRTDTQYF
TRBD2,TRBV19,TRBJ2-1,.,TGTGCCAGTACCCCCCTCGGACTAGCGGGGGGGCGCTCCTACAATGAGCAGTTCTTC,CASTPLGLAGGRSYNEQFF
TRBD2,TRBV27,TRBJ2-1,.,TGTGCCAGCAGTATTCCTCCCGGACGGATGGGGACTAGCCCACTCAATAATAAGGATGAGCAGTTCTTC,CASSIPPGRMGTSPLNNKDEQFF
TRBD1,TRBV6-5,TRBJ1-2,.,TGTGCCAGCAGGGGAACAGGGGCGGTTGGCTACACCTTC,CASRGTGAVGYTF